These 8 T cell receptor beta chains were sequenced from one sample in a study of T cells in Graves' hyperthyroidism and ophthalmopathy. There were TCR beta CDR3 regions amplified from RNA transcripts. Researchers ran a first-round RT-PCR on the TCR CDR3 using the HTBI primer set. TCRdb used MiXCR to reprocess the multiplex PCR reads, holding one entry per CDR3 protein. Here the sample spans around 700,000 distinct CDR3 sequences, about 17% being singletons. The material sequenced was blood. The receptor set was obtained from a woman aged 45-65 years with Graves' hyperthyroidism that later progressed to Graves' ophthalmopathy.

This clonotype was seen at least ten times. The J gene is TRBJ1-2, the V gene TRBV2; no reliable D call. This CDR3 has 14 amino acids. Germline CDR1 SNHLY, CDR2 FYNNEI. V was clipped by 1 base and J by 8 bases, with 14 bases between them. CDR3 region: CASSEGLPLKGYTF. In DNA, the CDR3 is TGTGCCAGCAGTGAAGGGCTGCCCTTGAAGGGCTACACCTTC.

This clonotype was detected ten times or more. This rearrangement joins TRBV3-1 to TRBJ1-3; the D is unclear. The CDR3 consists of 14 residues. Trimming pared 1 base from V and 4 bases from J, leaving 8 bases between. The V gene's germline CDR1 is LGHDT and CDR2 YNNKEL (reference sequence). The CDR3 loop is CASSQGSLGNTIYF. The CDR3, as DNA: TGTGCCAGCAGCCAAGGCAGCCTCGGAAACACCATATATTTT.

This clonotype was found a few times. The rearrangement uses TRBV5-5 and TRBJ1-3; D not certain. The germline CDR1 and CDR2 sequences are SGHKS and YYEKEE (reference sequence). The V end lost 3 bases, the J end lost 4 bases, and 14 bases lay between the germline ends. The CDR3 contains 15 residues. The CDR3 region has the DNA TGTGCCAGCAGCTCGAGAAACGTGTCGGGAAACACCATATATTTT. The encoded protein is CASSSRNVSGNTIYF.

The chain links TRBV30 to TRBJ2-3; no reliable D call. CDR3 length: 17 residues. V was trimmed by 2 bases and J by 2 bases, leaving 20 bases between them. Germline CDR1 GTSNPN, CDR2 SVGIG (reference sequence). The CDR3 region is CAWSPPRAAISTDTQYF. The DNA of the CDR3 is TGTGCCTGGAGTCCCCCACGGGCAGCTATATCCACAGATACGCAGTATTTT.

In its sample, this clonotype was seen many times. The chain has TRBV2 and TRBJ1-4, with 8 bases fitting TRBD1. The CDR3 sequence is 13 residues long. Germline V gene lookup returns CDR1 SNHLY and CDR2 FYNNEI. V shed 7 bases, J shed 4 bases, and the junction held 2 bases outside the gene matches. The CDR3 sequence: CASTRGLNEKLFF. The CDR3 coding sequence is TGTGCCAGCACCAGGGGGCTTAATGAAAAACTGTTTTTT.

The chain links TRBV10-3 to TRBJ2-3; no definite D call. Germline V gene sequence: CDR1 ENHRY, CDR2 SYGVKD. The V gene lost 7 bases and the J gene lost 3 bases, with 14 bases spanning the gap. CDR3 length: 14 residues. Here the CDR3 reads CAINLGGPTDTQYF. CDR3 DNA: TGTGCCATCAATTTAGGCGGACCAACAGATACGCAGTATTTT.

This clonotype was recorded at least ten times. The chain couples TRBV20-1 to TRBJ2-5, with 13 bases lining up with TRBD2. Unmatched junction bases numbered 4, after V lost 6 bases and J lost 0 bases. The CDR3 loop spans 15 amino acids. From germline, CDR1 is DFQATT and CDR2 SNEGSKA (reference sequence). This chain's CDR3 is CSARTSGGYQETQYF. The CDR3 bases are TGCAGTGCAAGGACTAGCGGGGGTTACCAAGAGACCCAGTACTTC.

This clonotype occurred many times. The genes are TRBV3-1 and TRBJ1-2, with D hard to call. This CDR3 comprises 14 residues. V was shortened by 0 bases and J by 3 bases, with 8 bases between the two germline ends. CDR1 is LGHDT, CDR2 YNNKEL, per germline (reference sequence). The CDR3 is CASSQDRQYYGYTF. The CDR3 DNA is TGTGCCAGCAGCCAAGATCGGCAGTACTATGGCTACACCTTC.